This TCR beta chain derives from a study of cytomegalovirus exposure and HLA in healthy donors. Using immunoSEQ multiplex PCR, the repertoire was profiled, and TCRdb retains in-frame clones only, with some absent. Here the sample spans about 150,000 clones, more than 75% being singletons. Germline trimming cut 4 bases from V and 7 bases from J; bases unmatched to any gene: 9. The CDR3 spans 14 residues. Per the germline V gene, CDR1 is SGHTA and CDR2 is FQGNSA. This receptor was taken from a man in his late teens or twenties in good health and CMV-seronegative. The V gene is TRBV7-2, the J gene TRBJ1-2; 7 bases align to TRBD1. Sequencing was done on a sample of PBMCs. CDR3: CASSSYSDRSGYTF. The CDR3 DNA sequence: TGTGCCAGCAGCTCTTACTCGGACAGGTCTGGCTACACCTTC. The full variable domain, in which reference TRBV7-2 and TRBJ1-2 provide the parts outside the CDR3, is GAGVSQSPSNKVTEKGKDVELRCDPISGHTALYWYRQSLGQGLEFLIYFQGNSAPDKSGLPSDRFSAERTGGSVSTLTIQRTQQEDSAVYLCASSSYSDRSGYTFGSGTRLTVV.